This T cell receptor beta chain was retrieved from a study of shared clonotypes between healthy human individuals. Study results and limitations: Non-shared clonotypes displayed generation probabilities falling below those of clonotypes present in all four donors.

The ends lost 5 bases at V and 0 bases at J; junction bases unmatched: 7. The CDR3 totals 16 residues. Germline assignment: CDR1 SGHAT and CDR2 FQNNGV. For this clone: Its antigen is unknown.

Profiling relied on immunoSEQ multiplex PCR, and the TCRdb table lists in-frame clones only, not all of them. Among some 2 million clones listed, approximately 94% were seen once. CD45RO-negative CD8 cells positively selected for CCR7 made up the naive population, which excluded terminally differentiated effector memory CD45RA+ cells. Adult donors, all healthy and HIV-negative, had no recent acute infections or vaccinations. The TCR was taken from a man younger than 35 in good health. V usage is TRBV11-2 and J usage is TRBJ2-3, with 8 bases aligning to TRBD1. The sample was naive CD8+ T cells sorted from blood. CDR3 nucleotides: TGTGCCAGCAGCCTCAGGACAGGGAGTAGCACAGATACGCAGTATTTT. This encodes CASSLRTGSSTDTQYF.